This T cell receptor beta chain was sequenced during a study of T cell changes during pregnancy in multiple sclerosis. This table comes from immunoSEQ multiplex PCR, and its TCRdb copy is limited to in-frame clones, with some not included. Of some 93,000 clones listed, around 91% are singletons. V lost 2 bases to trimming and J lost 1 base; unmatched junction nucleotides: 6. The CDR3 loop spans 17 amino acids. CDR1 is MGHRA and CDR2 is YSYEKL in the germline V gene. Source: peripheral blood, taken after pregnancy. The clonotype originates from a female donor in good health, enrolled as a control in a pregnancy study. J is TRBJ2-4 and V is TRBV4-1; 9 bases align to TRBD2. Here the CDR3 reads CASSQMTSGTAKNIQYF. The CDR3 region has the DNA TGCGCCAGCAGCCAAATGACTAGCGGTACGGCCAAAAACATTCAGTACTTC.